This T cell receptor (beta chain) derives from a study of blood T cell repertoires in COVID-19. Background on the study: Italy, Spain and the United States were the sources of the convalescent and acute COVID-19 samples. PBMCs, B-cell-depleted T cells, or T cells provided the cDNA or gDNA that made up the material.

Assay: immunoSEQ multiplex PCR; the TCRdb copy retains only in-frame clones and omits some. The repertoire holds a few hundred thousand clones, with around 87% as singletons. This clonotype was sampled from a woman aged 45-60 years who had recovered from COVID-19. Sequenced: peripheral blood.

DNA for the CDR3: TGTGCCATCAGTGAGTCCAAACAGATCCAAGAGACCCAGTACTTC. Translating it yields CAISESKQIQETQYF. The J gene is TRBJ2-5, the V gene TRBV10-3; no reliable D call. CDR3 length equals 15 residues. The germline CDR1 and CDR2 sequences are ENHRY and SYGVKD. Trimming pared 0 bases from V and 1 base from J, leaving 9 bases between.